What follows is one TCR beta chain and its context. Its antigen is undetermined. V dropped 1 base and J dropped 4; count of bases not matched to a gene: 3. Germline values: CDR1 LGHNA, CDR2 YNFKEQ. The CDR3 runs to 17 residues. The record originates from a study of cytomegalovirus exposure and HLA in healthy donors. General study findings and limits: Earlier analysis yielded a pattern in which most TCR beta V segments were productive about 87% or about 30% of the time.

PCR primers comprised 60 Vbeta and 13 Jbeta primers. Sequencing used immunoSEQ multiplex PCR; TCRdb keeps in-frame clones, though not all of them. The sample comprises around 190,000 clones, 81% of which are singletons, and more than 1.5% rests with the top ten. The receptor's source is a man aged 18 to 29 in good health and CMV-seronegative. Sequenced sample: PBMCs. The chain joins TRBV4-2 to TRBJ2-4; 14 nucleotides match TRBD2. In nucleotides, the CDR3 is TGTGCCAGCAGCCAAGGACTAGCGGGAGGGCCAAAAAACATTCAGTACTTC. Residues: CASSQGLAGGPKNIQYF.